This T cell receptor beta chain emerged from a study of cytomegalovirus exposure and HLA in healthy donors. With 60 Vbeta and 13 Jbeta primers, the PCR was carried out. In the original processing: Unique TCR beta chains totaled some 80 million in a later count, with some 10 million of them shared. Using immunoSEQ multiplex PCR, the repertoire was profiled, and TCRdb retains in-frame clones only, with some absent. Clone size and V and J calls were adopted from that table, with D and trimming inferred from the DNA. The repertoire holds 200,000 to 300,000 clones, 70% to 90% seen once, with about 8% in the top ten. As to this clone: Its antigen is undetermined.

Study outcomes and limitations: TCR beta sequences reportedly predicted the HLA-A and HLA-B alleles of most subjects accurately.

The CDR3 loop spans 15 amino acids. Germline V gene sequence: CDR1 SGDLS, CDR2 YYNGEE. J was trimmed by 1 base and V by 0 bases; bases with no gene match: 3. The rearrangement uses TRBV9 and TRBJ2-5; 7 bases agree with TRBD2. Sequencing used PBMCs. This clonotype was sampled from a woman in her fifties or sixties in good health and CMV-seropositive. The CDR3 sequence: CASSVGGGSQETQYF. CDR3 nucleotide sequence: TGTGCCAGCAGCGTAGGCGGCGGGAGCCAAGAGACCCAGTACTTC.